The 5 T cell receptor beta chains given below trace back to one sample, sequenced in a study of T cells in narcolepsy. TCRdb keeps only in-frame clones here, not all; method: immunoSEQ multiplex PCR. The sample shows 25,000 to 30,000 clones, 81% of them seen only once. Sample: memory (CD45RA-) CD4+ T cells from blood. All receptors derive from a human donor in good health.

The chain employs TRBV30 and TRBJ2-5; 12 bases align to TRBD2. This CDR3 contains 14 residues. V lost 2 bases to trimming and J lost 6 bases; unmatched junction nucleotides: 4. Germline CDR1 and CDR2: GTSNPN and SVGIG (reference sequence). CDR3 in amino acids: CAWSSSGGVKTQYF. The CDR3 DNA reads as TGTGCCTGGAGTTCTAGCGGGGGGGTGAAGACCCAGTACTTC.

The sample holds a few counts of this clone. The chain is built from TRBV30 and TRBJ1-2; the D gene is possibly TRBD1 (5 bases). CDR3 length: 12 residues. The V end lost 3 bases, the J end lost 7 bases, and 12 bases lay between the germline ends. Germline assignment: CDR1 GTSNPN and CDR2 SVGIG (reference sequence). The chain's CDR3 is CAWSTERGGYTF. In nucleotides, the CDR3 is TGTGCCTGGAGCACAGAGAGGGGTGGCTACACCTTC.

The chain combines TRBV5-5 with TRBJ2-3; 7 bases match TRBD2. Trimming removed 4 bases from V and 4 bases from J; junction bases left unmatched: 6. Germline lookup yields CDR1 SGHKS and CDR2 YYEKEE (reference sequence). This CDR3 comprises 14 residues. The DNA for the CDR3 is TGTGCCAGCAGCCCGGGGACTAACCCAGATACGCAGTATTTT. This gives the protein CASSPGTNPDTQYF.

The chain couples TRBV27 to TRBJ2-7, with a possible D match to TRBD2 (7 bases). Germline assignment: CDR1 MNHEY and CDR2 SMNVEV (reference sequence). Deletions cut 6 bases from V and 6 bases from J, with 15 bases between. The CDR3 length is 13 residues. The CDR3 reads CASRKGGGGEQYF. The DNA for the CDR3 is TGTGCCAGCAGGAAAGGGGGAGGGGGCGAGCAGTACTTC.

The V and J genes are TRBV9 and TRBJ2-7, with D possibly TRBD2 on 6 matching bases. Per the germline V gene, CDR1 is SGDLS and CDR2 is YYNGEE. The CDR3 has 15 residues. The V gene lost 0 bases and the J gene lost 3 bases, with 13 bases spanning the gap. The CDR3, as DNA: TGTGCCAGCAGCGTAGGAGTGAGTAGCGGCTACGAGCAGTACTTC. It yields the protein CASSVGVSSGYEQYF. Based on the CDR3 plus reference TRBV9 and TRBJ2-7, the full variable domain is DSGVTQTPKHLITATGQRVTLRCSPRSGDLSVYWYQQSLDQGLQFLIQYYNGEERAKGNILERFSAQQFPDLHSELNLSSLELGDSALYFCASSVGVSSGYEQYFGPGTRLTVT.